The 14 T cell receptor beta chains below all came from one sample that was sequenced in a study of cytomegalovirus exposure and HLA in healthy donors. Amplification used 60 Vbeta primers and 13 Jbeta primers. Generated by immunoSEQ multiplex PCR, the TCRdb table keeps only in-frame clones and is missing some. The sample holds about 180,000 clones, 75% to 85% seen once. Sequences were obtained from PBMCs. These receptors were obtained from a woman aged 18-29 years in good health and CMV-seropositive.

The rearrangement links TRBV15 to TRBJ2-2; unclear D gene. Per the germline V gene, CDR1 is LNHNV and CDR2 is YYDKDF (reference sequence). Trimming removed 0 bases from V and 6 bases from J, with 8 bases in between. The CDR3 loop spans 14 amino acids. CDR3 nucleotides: TGTGCCACCAGCAGAGATCTAGTCGCCGGGGAGCTGTTTTTT. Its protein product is CATSRDLVAGELFF.

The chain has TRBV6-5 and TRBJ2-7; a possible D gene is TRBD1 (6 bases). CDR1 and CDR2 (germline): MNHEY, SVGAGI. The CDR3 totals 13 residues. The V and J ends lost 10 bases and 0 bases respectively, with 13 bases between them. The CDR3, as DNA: TGTGCCACCGCCCGGGACACCTCCTACGAGCAGTACTTC. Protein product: CATARDTSYEQYF.

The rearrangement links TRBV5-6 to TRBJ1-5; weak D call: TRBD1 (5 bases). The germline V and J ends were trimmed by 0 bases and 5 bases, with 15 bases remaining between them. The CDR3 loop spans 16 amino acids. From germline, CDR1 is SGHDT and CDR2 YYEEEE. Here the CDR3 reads CASSLATRQWDQPQHF. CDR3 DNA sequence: TGTGCCAGCAGCTTGGCCACCCGACAGTGGGATCAGCCCCAGCATTTT. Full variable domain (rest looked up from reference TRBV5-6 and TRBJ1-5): DAGVTQSPTHLIKTRGQQVTLRCSPKSGHDTVSWYQQALGQGPQFIFQYYEEEERQRGNFPDRFSGHQFPNYSSELNVNALLLGDSALYLCASSLATRQWDQPQHFGDGTRLSIL.

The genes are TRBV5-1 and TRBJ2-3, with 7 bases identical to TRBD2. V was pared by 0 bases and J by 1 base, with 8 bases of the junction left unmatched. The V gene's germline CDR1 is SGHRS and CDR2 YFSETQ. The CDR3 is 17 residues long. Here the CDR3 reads CASSLGPVGGGTDTQYF. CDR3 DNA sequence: TGCGCCAGCAGCTTGGGGCCGGTGGGGGGGGGCACAGATACGCAGTATTTT. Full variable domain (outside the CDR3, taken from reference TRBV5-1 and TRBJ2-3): KAGVTQTPRYLIKTRGQQVTLSCSPISGHRSVSWYQQTPGQGLQFLFEYFSETQRNKGNFPGRFSGRQFSNSRSEMNVSTLELGDSALYLCASSLGPVGGGTDTQYFGPGTRLTVL.

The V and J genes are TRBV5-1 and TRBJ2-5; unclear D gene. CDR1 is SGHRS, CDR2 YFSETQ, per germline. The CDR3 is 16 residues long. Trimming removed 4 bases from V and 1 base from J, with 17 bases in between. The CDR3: CASSPSPRSVQETQYF. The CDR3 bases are TGCGCCAGCAGCCCGAGTCCCCGTTCCGTCCAAGAGACCCAGTACTTC.

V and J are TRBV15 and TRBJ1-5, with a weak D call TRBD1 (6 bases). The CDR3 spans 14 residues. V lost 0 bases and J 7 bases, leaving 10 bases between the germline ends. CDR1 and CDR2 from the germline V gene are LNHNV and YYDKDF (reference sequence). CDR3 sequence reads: CATSRDNRAQPQHF. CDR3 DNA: TGTGCCACCAGCAGAGATAACAGGGCCCAGCCCCAGCATTTT.

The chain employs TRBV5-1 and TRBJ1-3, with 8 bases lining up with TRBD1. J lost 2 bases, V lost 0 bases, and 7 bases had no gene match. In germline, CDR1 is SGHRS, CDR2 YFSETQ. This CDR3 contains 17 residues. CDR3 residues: CASSLVSQGAAGNTIYF. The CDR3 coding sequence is TGCGCCAGCAGCTTGGTTTCTCAGGGGGCTGCTGGAAACACCATATATTTT.

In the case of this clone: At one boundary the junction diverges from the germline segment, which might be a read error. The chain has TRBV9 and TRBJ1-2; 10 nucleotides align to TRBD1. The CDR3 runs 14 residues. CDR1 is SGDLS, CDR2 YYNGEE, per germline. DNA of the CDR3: TGTGCCAGCAGCTTACAGACAGGGGGCGATGGCCACACCTTC. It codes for CASSLQTGGDGHTF.

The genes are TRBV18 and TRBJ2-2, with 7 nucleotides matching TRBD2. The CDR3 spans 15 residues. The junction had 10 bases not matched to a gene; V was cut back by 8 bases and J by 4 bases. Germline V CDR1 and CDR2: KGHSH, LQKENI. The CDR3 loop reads CASPDPAGRTGELFF. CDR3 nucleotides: TGTGCCAGCCCCGACCCAGCGGGGCGCACCGGGGAGCTGTTTTTT. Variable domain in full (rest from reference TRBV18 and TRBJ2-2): NAGVMQNPRHLVRRRGQEARLRCSPMKGHSHVYWYRQLPEEGLKFMVYLQKENIIDESGMPKERFSAEFPKEGPSILRIQQVVRGDSAAYFCASPDPAGRTGELFFGEGSRLTVL.

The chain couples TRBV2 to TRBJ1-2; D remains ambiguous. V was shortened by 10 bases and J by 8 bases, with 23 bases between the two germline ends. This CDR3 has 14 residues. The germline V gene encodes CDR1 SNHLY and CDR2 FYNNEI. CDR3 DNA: TGTGCCACTTTGCGGAGTTTAAGTCTTCAAGGCTACACCTTC. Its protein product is CATLRSLSLQGYTF.

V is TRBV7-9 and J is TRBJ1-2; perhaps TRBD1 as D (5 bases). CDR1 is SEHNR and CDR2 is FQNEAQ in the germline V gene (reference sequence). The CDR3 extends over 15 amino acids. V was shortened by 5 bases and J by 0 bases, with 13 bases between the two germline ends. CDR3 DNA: TGTGCCAGCAGCCAGTCAGGGCAAGCTAACTATGGCTACACCTTC. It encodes CASSQSGQANYGYTF.

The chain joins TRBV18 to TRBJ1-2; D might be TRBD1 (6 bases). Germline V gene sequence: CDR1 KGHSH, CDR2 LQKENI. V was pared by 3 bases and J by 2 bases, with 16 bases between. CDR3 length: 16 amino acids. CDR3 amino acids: CASSPAGAAANYGYTF. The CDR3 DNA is TGTGCCAGCTCACCCGCGGGGGCCGCTGCGAACTATGGCTACACCTTC.

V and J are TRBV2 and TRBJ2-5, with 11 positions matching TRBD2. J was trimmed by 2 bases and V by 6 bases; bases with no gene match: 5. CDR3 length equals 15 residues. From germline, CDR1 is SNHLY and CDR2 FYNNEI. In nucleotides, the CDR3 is TGTGCCAGCAGACAACTAGCGGGGGCGCAAGAGACCCAGTACTTC. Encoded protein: CASRQLAGAQETQYF. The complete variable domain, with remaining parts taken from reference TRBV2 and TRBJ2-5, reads EPEVTQTPSHQVTQMGQEVILRCVPISNHLYFYWYRQILGQKVEFLVSFYNNEISEKSEIFDDQFSVERPDGSNFTLKIRSTKLEDSAMYFCASRQLAGAQETQYFGPGTRLLVL.

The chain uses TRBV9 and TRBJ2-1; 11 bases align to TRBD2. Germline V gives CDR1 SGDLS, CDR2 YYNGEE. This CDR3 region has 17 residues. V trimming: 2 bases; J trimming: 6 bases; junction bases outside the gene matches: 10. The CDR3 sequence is CASSVSPLAGARNEQFF. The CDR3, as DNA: TGTGCCAGCAGCGTCTCACCACTAGCGGGGGCCCGCAATGAGCAGTTCTTC.